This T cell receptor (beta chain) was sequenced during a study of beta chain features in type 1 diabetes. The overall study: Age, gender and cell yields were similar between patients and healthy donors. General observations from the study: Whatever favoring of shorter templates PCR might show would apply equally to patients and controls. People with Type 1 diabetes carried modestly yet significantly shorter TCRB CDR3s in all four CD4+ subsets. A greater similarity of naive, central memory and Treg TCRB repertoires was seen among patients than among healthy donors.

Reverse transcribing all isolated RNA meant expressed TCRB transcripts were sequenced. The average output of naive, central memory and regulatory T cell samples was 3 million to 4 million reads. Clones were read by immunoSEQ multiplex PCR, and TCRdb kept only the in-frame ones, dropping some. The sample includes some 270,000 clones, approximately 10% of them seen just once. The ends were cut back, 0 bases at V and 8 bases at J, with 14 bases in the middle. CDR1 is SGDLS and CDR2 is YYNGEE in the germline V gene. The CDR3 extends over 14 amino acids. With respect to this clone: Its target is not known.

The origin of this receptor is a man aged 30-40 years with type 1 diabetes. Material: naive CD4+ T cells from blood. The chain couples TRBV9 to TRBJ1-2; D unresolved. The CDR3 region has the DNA TGTGCCAGCAGCGTAGCTGAGAGAATGGAGGGCTACACCTTC. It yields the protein CASSVAERMEGYTF.